The T cell receptor (beta chain) under discussion was sequenced for a study of neurological immune-mediated disorders. Study-wide points: Falling below healthy controls, multiple sclerosis showed the least TCR clonal expansion, while HTLV-1-associated myelopathy showed the most.

The sample holds many counts of this clonotype. Its target is unknown. CDR1 and CDR2 from the germline V gene are SGHRS and YFSETQ. The V and J ends lost 4 bases and 1 base respectively, with 9 bases between them. This CDR3 has 14 residues. Synthesis of cDNA used 5'RACE (with 10-nucleotide random UMIs). TCRdb analysed the 5' RACE reads with MiXCR anew, one entry per CDR3 protein. The sample comprises approximately 45,000 distinct CDR3 sequences, about an eighth of which are singletons, and 1.3% rests with the top ten. Sequenced input: PBMCs. This TCR was sampled from a female donor in good health. This chain links TRBV5-1 with TRBJ2-1; D is unclear. The CDR3 DNA reads TGCGCCAGCAGCGGAGAAGGGTCCTACAATGAGCAGTTCTTC. It is translated as CASSGEGSYNEQFF. The variable domain in full, completed from reference TRBV5-1 and TRBJ2-1, reads KAGVTQTPRYLIKTRGQQVTLSCSPISGHRSVSWYQQTPGQGLQFLFEYFSETQRNKGNFPGRFSGRQFSNSRSEMNVSTLELGDSALYLCASSGEGSYNEQFFGPGTRLTVL.